The rows below give T cell receptor beta chains drawn from one sample of a study of control samples from healthy donors and cancer patients. Sequencing used immunoSEQ multiplex PCR; TCRdb keeps in-frame clones, though not all of them. The sample holds 190,000 or so clones, approximately 92% seen once. The sample consisted of blood. The source is a man aged 18 to 29 in good health. The CDR3 runs from the conserved cysteine through the conserved F or W. A D gene is named only where the DNA matches it firmly. A row's size may be missing; if present it is once, few, many or a size class.

TRBV25-1	-	TRBJ2-3	TRBD2	16	TGTGCCAGCAGTGAGGGTAGCGGGGGGGCCGCAGATACGCAGTATTTT	CASSEGSGGAADTQYF
TRBV2	once	TRBJ2-7	-	13	TGTGCCAGCAGTGAATTGCTGCTATCAGAGCAGTACTTC	CASSELLLSEQYF
TRBV2	-	TRBJ2-5	-	12	TGTGCCAGCAATTTCTTGGGTGAGACCCAGTACTTC	CASNFLGETQYF
TRBV7-4	-	TRBJ1-5	TRBD1	16	TGTGCCAGCAGCGCGGACAGGGTAAGAGGTTATCAGCCCCAGCATTTT	CASSADRVRGYQPQHF
TRBV18	once	TRBJ2-7	-	12	TGTGCCAGCTCACTATTCGCCTACGAGCAGTACTTC	CASSLFAYEQYF
TRBV2	-	TRBJ2-7	-	15	TGTGCCAGCAGTGAGGATGTTGGTCCACCGAATGAGCAGTACTTC	CASSEDVGPPNEQYF
TRBV7-2	once	TRBJ2-7	-	13	TGTGCCAGCAGCCTAGGTCTAAGCAACGAGCAGTACTTC	CASSLGLSNEQYF
TRBV19	-	TRBJ1-1	-	13	TGTGCCAGTAGTATCACGGGTGATGCTGAAGCTTTCTTT	CASSITGDAEAFF
TRBV9	-	TRBJ2-7	-	14	TGTGCCAGCAGCGTGGGCTGGAGCTCCTACGAGCAGTACTTC	CASSVGWSSYEQYF
TRBV18	once	TRBJ1-4	TRBD1	13	TGTGCCAGTCGCCCGGGACAGCTTGAAAAACTGTTTTTT	CASRPGQLEKLFF
TRBV18	once	TRBJ2-1	-	16	TGTGCCAGCTCACCAAGTGGACAGCCGATCGTGAATGAGCAGTTCTTC	CASSPSGQPIVNEQFF
TRBV18	-	TRBJ1-4	-	14	TGTGCCAGCTCACCACTACAGGGAGGCGAAAAACTGTTTTTT	CASSPLQGGEKLFF
TRBV30	few	TRBJ1-6	-	19	TGTGCCTGGAGTGTACTCTCGGTGGGCCCGAGCAGGGGCAATTCACCCCTCCACTTT	CAWSVLSVGPSRGNSPLHF
TRBV6-2/TRBV6-3	-	TRBJ1-6	TRBD1	15	TGTGCCAGCAGTCAGGACAGGATCTATAATTCACCCCTCCACTTT	CASSQDRIYNSPLHF
TRBV24-1	-	TRBJ2-3	-	17	TGTGCCACCAGTGATTTGCAGGGAACAGGGGAGGCAGATACGCAGTATTTT	CATSDLQGTGEADTQYF
TRBV5-5	-	TRBJ1-1	-	16	TGTGCCAGCAGCTTAGGTGGTAGTCGGGGAAACACTGAAGCTTTCTTT	CASSLGGSRGNTEAFF
TRBV27	-	TRBJ1-1	-	16	TGTGCCAGCAGCATTGAGGGGATCAGTATGAACACTGAAGCTTTCTTT	CASSIEGISMNTEAFF
TRBV19	-	TRBJ2-7	-	11	TGTGCCAGTAGTAGGGGTCCCGAGCAGTACTTC	CASSRGPEQYF
TRBV15	once	TRBJ1-5	TRBD1	15	TGTGCCACCAGCAGAGACCAGGGGGACAATCAGCCCCAGCATTTT	CATSRDQGDNQPQHF
TRBV19	-	TRBJ1-1	-	17	TGTGCCAGTAGTATTGGGAGCCCGGGACGCAGAAACACTGAAGCTTTCTTT	CASSIGSPGRRNTEAFF
TRBV30	-	TRBJ1-1	-	14	TGTGCCTGGAGTGTTTGGGCTGGGAACACTGAAGCTTTCTTT	CAWSVWAGNTEAFF
TRBV3-1/TRBV3-2	-	TRBJ1-5	TRBD1	14	TGTGCCAGCAGCCAAACAGGGGGAGGTCAGCCCCAGCATTTT	CASSQTGGGQPQHF
TRBV24-1	-	TRBJ2-5	-	17	TGTGCCACCAGTGACCCCAATGCAGAAGGGGCTGGGGAGACCCAGTACTTC	CATSDPNAEGAGETQYF
TRBV2	once	TRBJ2-6	-	18	TGTGCCAGCAGTGCAGGCCCGGGGGCGCCCTCTGGGGCCAACGTCCTGACTTTC	CASSAGPGAPSGANVLTF
TRBV28	-	TRBJ1-1	TRBD1	15	TGTGCCAGCAGTTCCCAGGGGGGGTCAAACACTGAAGCTTTCTTT	CASSSQGGSNTEAFF
TRBV24-1	-	TRBJ2-3	TRBD1	16	TGTGCCACCAGTGATCGGGGACAGGGTAACACAGATACGCAGTATTTT	CATSDRGQGNTDTQYF
TRBV18	-	TRBJ2-7	-	13	TGTGCCAGCTCACCAACACAGAGCTACGAGCAGTACTTC	CASSPTQSYEQYF
TRBV5-1	-	TRBJ1-1	-	13	TGCGCCAGCAGCTTGGCTATTGGGTCTGAAGCTTTCTTT	CASSLAIGSEAFF
TRBV6-5	-	TRBJ1-3	-	15	TGTGCCAGTGGGACAAGAGTATCCTCTGGAAACACCATATATTTT	CASGTRVSSGNTIYF
TRBV2	-	TRBJ2-3	-	15	TGTGCCAGCAGTCCCGGAACCACGTCCACAGATACGCAGTATTTT	CASSPGTTSTDTQYF
TRBV12-3/TRBV12-4	-	TRBJ2-7	TRBD2	13	TGTGCCAGCAGTTCCGGGACTAGCGGGGAGCAGTACTTC	CASSSGTSGEQYF
TRBV29-1	-	TRBJ1-3	-	12	TGCAGCGCACAGTCCTCTGGAAACACCATATATTTT	CSAQSSGNTIYF
TRBV3-1/TRBV3-2	-	TRBJ1-1	-	13	TGTGCCAGCAGCCAAGGCAGGAACACTGAAGCTTTCTTT	CASSQGRNTEAFF
TRBV5-4	-	TRBJ2-7	-	14	TGTGCCAGCAGCTTGGGATCCGGGGAGAACGAGCAGTACTTC	CASSLGSGENEQYF
TRBV5-1	-	TRBJ2-7	TRBD1	19	TGCGCCAGCAGTTTAATACCTGACAGGGGGGTTTCTGGGTCCTACGAGCAGTACTTC	CASSLIPDRGVSGSYEQYF
TRBV18	-	TRBJ2-7	TRBD2	15	TGTGCCAGCTCACCCGGGACTAGCGGGGTCAACGAGCAGTACTTC	CASSPGTSGVNEQYF
TRBV27	once	TRBJ2-3	-	16	TGTGCCAGCAGTTTAGGGTCGGCCCTACACCCATATACGCAGTATTTT	CASSLGSALHPYTQYF
TRBV7-2	few	TRBJ1-2	-	13	TGTGCCAGCAGCCAATCATCATCCTATGGCTACACCTTC	CASSQSSSYGYTF
TRBV5-1	-	TRBJ2-7	-	12	TGCGCCAGCAGCAGCGAAGGGACACCCAAGTACTTC	CASSSEGTPKYF
TRBV28	once	TRBJ1-6	-	16	TGTGCCAGCAGTAAGCCGGGATGGAGGTATAATTCACCCCTCCACTTT	CASSKPGWRYNSPLHF
TRBV6-6	-	TRBJ1-2	-	12	TGTGCCAGCAGGCAGCAGAACTATGGCTACACCTTC	CASRQQNYGYTF
TRBV6-5	-	TRBJ1-6	TRBD1	15	TGTGCCAGCAGTTTAGGGGGCGTAGGTGGTTCACCCCTCCACTTT	CASSLGGVGGSPLHF
TRBV19	-	TRBJ1-6	-	15	TGTGCCAGTAGTACTGGGATGGTAGGCGGTTCACCCCTCCACTTT	CASSTGMVGGSPLHF
TRBV6-5	-	TRBJ2-7	-	15	TGTGCCAGCAGTAGAGGACTCCACCACCTCTACGAGCAGTACTTC	CASSRGLHHLYEQYF
TRBV28	-	TRBJ2-7	TRBD1	15	TGTGCCAGCAGTCCTCGACAGGGTTTATCCTACGAGCAGTACTTC	CASSPRQGLSYEQYF
TRBV19	-	TRBJ1-1	TRBD1	13	TGTGCCAGTAGCCAGGACAGGGGGACTGAAGCTTTCTTT	CASSQDRGTEAFF
TRBV19	once	TRBJ2-5	-	13	TGTGCCACCGGAGTTGACAGGCAAGAGACCCAGTACTTC	CATGVDRQETQYF
TRBV5-4	-	TRBJ2-2	TRBD2	17	TGTGCCAGCAGCTTGGCGGCGGGGGGGTGCGACACCGGGGAGCTGTTTTTT	CASSLAAGGCDTGELFF
TRBV2	-	TRBJ1-1	TRBD1	13	TGTGCCAGCAGTAGACAGGGGAACACTGAAGCTTTCTTT	CASSRQGNTEAFF
TRBV2	-	TRBJ1-2	-	13	TGTGCCAGCAGGGGGGACTTCCGTGGTGGCTACACCTTC	CASRGDFRGGYTF
TRBV5-6	-	TRBJ1-1	-	14	TGTGCCAGCAGCTTGTGGGGCAGAGAAACTGAAGCTTTCTTT	CASSLWGRETEAFF
TRBV15	-	TRBJ2-7	-	13	TGTGCCACCAGCAGAGAGAGAGCTTACGAGCAGTACTTC	CATSRERAYEQYF
TRBV10-3	-	TRBJ2-7	TRBD1	12	TGTGCCATCAGTGGGACAGGGTACGAGCAGTACTTC	CAISGTGYEQYF